The clone carrying this TCR beta chain was found many times. This CDR3 spans 14 amino acids. V was cut by 4 bases and J by 0 bases, with 9 bases left in between. From germline, CDR1 is DFQATT and CDR2 SNEGSKA (reference sequence). The data are from a study of CD8 T cells in ankylosing spondylitis. One entry per CDR3 protein, called by TCRdb with MiXCR from the 5' RACE reads. Of about 240,000 distinct CDR3 sequences in the sample, approximately 8.4% are singletons; the top ten hold 4.8%. The receptor's source is a female donor with ankylosing spondylitis or in good health (not recorded which). V usage is TRBV20-1 and J usage is TRBJ2-2, with a tentative D call TRBD1 (6 bases). The sequenced sample was blood, either unsorted or a sorted T cell fraction (not recorded which). CDR3 sequence: CSATDRTNTGELFF. CDR3 nucleotides: TGCAGTGCTACCGACAGGACGAACACCGGGGAGCTGTTTTTT.